The entry below describes one TCR beta chain. Those enrolled, adults aged roughly 18 to 95 years, came from roughly 23 US areas. The CDR3 runs 16 residues. Germline-derived CDR1 and CDR2 are ENHRY and SYGVKD. The V segment lost 2 bases and the J segment 5 bases; nucleotides outside the gene matches: 8. This sample was included in a study of blood T cell repertoires in COVID-19. About the study: COVID-19 samples from acute and convalescent phases originated in the United States, Italy and Spain. Nucleic acid was either cDNA or gDNA, and it came from T cells, B-cell-depleted T cells, or PBMCs.

Data came from immunoSEQ multiplex PCR; TCRdb stores just in-frame clones and leaves some out. The table lists about 270,000 clones, around 91% of them singletons. Sequencing input: PBMCs or T cells enriched from blood (not recorded which). V usage is TRBV10-3 and J usage is TRBJ2-5; TRBD2 matches at 10 bases. This TCR derives from a woman between 18 and 29 years old who had recovered from COVID-19. CDR3: CAISERLAGGGETQYF. The DNA of the CDR3 is TGTGCCATCAGTGAGAGATTAGCGGGGGGCGGGGAGACCCAGTACTTC.